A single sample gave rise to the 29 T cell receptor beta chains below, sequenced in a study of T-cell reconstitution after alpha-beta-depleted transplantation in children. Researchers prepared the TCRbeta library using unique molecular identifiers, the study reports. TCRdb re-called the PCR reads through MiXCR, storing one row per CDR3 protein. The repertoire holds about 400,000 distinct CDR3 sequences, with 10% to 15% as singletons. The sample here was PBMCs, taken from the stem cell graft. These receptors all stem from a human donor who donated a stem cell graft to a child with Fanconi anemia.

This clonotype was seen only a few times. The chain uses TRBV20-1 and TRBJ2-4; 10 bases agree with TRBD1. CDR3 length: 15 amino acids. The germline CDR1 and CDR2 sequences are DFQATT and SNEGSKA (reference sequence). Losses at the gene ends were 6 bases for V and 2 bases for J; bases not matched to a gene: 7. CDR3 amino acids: CSARRQGASKNIQYF. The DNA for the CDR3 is TGCAGTGCGAGGAGACAGGGGGCCTCCAAAAACATTCAGTACTTC.

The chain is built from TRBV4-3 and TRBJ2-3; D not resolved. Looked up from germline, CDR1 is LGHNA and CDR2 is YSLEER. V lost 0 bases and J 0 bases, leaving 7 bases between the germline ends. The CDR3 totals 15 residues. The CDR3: CASSQDFGSTDTQYF. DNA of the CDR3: TGCGCCAGCAGCCAAGATTTTGGTAGCACAGATACGCAGTATTTT.

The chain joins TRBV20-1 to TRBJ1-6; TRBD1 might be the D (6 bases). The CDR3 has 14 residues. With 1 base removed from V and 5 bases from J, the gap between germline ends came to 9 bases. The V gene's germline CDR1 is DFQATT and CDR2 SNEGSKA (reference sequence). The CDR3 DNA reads TGCAGTGCTAGAGGTTCAGGGGATAATTCACCCCTCCACTTT. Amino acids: CSARGSGDNSPLHF.

The chain's CDR3 is CAISGTGTAQETQYF. The CDR3 coding sequence is TGTGCCATCAGTGGTACCGGGACAGCTCAAGAGACCCAGTACTTC. The rearrangement uses TRBV10-3 and TRBJ2-5, with 7 bases aligning to TRBD1. This CDR3 region has 15 residues. V shed 4 bases and J 2 bases; nucleotides not matched to a gene: 7. Per the germline V gene, CDR1 is ENHRY and CDR2 is SYGVKD.

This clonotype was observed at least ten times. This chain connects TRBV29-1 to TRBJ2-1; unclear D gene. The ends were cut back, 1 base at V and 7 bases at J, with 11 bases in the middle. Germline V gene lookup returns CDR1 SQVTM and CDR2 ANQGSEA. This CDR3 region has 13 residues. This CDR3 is CSVEGPPRNEQFF. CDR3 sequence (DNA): TGCAGCGTTGAAGGGCCCCCGAGGAATGAGCAGTTCTTC.

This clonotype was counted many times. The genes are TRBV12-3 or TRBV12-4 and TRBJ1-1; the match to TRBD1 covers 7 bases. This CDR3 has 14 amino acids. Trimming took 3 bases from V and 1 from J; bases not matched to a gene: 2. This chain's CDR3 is CASSFGQANTEAFF. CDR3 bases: TGTGCCAGCAGTTTCGGACAGGCGAACACTGAAGCTTTCTTT.

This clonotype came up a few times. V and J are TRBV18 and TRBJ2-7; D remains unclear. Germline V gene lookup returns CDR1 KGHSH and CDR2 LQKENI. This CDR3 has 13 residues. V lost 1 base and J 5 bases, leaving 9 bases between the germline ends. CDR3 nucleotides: TGTGCCAGCTCACCACTAAGAGTCCACGAGCAGTACTTC. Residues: CASSPLRVHEQYF.

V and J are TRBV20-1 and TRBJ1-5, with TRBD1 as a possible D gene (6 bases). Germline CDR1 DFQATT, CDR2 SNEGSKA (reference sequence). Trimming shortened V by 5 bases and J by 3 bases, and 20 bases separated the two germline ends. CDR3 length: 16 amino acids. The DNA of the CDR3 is TGCAGTGCTTCTCAATCCAGGGGAGGGACCAATCAGCCCCAGCATTTT. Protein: CSASQSRGGTNQPQHF.

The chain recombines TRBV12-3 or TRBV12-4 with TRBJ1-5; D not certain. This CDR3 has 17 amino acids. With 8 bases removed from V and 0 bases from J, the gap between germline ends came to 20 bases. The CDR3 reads CASGPGLASISNQPQHF. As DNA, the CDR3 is TGTGCCAGCGGCCCTGGACTGGCTAGTATTAGCAATCAGCCCCAGCATTTT.

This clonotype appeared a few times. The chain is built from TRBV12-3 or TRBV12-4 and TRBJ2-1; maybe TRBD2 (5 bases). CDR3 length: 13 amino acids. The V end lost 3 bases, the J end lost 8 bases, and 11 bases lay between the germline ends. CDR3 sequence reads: CASSFDFGDEQFF. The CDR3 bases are TGTGCCAGCAGTTTCGACTTCGGGGATGAGCAGTTCTTC.

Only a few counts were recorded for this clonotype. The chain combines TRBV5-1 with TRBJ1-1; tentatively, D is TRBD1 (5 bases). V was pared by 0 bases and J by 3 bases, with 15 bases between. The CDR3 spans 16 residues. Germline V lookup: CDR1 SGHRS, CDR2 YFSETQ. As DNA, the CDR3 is TGCGCCAGCAGCTTGGAAACGACACAGGCCTACACTGAAGCTTTCTTT. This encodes CASSLETTQAYTEAFF. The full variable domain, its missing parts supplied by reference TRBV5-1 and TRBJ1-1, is KAGVTQTPRYLIKTRGQQVTLSCSPISGHRSVSWYQQTPGQGLQFLFEYFSETQRNKGNFPGRFSGRQFSNSRSEMNVSTLELGDSALYLCASSLETTQAYTEAFFGQGTRLTVV.

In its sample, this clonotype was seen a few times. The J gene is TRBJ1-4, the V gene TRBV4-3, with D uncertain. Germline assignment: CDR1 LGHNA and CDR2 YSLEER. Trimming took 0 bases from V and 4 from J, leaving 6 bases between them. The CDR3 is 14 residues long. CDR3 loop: CASSQERINEKLFF. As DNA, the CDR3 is TGCGCCAGCAGCCAAGAAAGAATTAATGAAAAACTGTTTTTT.

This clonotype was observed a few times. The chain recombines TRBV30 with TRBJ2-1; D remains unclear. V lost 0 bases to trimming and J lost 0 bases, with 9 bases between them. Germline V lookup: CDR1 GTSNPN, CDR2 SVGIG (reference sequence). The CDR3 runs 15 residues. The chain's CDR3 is CAWSVPGSSYNEQFF. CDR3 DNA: TGTGCCTGGAGTGTGCCCGGAAGCTCCTACAATGAGCAGTTCTTC.

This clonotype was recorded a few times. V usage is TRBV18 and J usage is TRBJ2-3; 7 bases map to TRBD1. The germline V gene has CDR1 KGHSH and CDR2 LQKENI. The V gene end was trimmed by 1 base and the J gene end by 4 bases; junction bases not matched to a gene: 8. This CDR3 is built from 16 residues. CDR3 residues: CASSPREGGRSDTQYF. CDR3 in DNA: TGTGCCAGCTCACCACGGGAAGGGGGCAGGTCAGATACGCAGTATTTT. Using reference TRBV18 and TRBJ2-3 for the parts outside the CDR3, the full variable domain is NAGVMQNPRHLVRRRGQEARLRCSPMKGHSHVYWYRQLPEEGLKFMVYLQKENIIDESGMPKERFSAEFPKEGPSILRIQQVVRGDSAAYFCASSPREGGRSDTQYFGPGTRLTVL.

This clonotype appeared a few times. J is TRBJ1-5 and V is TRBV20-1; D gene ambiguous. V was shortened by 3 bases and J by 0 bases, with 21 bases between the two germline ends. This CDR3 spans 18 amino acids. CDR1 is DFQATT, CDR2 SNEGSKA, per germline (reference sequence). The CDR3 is CSASSVLGSAYSNQPQHF. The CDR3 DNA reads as TGCAGTGCTAGTTCAGTTCTCGGGTCGGCTTATAGCAATCAGCCCCAGCATTTT.

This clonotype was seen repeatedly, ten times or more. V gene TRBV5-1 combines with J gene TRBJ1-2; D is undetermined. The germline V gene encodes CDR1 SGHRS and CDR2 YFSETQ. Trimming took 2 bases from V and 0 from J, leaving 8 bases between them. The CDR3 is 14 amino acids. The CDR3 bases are TGCGCCAGCAGCTTCGCGGATCCTAACTATGGCTACACCTTC. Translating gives CASSFADPNYGYTF. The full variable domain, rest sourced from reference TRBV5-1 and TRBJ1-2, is KAGVTQTPRYLIKTRGQQVTLSCSPISGHRSVSWYQQTPGQGLQFLFEYFSETQRNKGNFPGRFSGRQFSNSRSEMNVSTLELGDSALYLCASSFADPNYGYTFGSGTRLTVV.

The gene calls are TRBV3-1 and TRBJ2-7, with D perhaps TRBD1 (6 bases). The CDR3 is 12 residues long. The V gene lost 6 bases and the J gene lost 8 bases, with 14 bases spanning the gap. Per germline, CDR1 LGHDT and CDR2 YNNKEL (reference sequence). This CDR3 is CASSPQGTKQYF. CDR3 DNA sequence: TGTGCCAGCAGTCCACAGGGTACGAAGCAGTACTTC.

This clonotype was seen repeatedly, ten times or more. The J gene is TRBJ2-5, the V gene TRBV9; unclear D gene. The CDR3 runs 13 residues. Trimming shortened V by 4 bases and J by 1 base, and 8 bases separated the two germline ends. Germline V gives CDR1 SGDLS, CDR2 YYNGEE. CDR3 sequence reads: CASSYIPQETQYF. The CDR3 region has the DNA TGTGCCAGCAGCTATATACCCCAAGAGACCCAGTACTTC.

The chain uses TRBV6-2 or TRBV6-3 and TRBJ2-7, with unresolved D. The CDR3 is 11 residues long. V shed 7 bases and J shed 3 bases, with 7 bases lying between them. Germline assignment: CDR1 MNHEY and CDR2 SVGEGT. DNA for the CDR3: TGTGCCAGCACCCAAGGCTACGAGCAGTACTTC. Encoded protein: CASTQGYEQYF.

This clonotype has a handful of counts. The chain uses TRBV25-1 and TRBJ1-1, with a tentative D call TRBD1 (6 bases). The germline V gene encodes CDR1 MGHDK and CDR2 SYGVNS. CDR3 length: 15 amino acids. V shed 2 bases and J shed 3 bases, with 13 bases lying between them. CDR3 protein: CASSEQGTFHTEAFF. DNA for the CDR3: TGTGCCAGCAGTGAACAAGGGACATTTCACACTGAAGCTTTCTTT.

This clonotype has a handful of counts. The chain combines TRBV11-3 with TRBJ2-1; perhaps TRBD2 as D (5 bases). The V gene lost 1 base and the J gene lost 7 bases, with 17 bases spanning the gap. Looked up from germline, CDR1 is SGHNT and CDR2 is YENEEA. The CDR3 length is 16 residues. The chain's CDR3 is CASSLGAGTPGNEQFF. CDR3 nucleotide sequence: TGTGCCAGCAGCTTAGGGGCCGGCACTCCGGGGAATGAGCAGTTCTTC.

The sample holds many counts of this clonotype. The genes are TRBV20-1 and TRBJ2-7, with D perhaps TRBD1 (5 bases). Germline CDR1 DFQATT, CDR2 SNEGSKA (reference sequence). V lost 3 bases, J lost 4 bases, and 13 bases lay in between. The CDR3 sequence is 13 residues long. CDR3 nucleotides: TGCAGTGCTAGGTGGGCAGGGCAGTACGAGCAGTACTTC. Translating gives CSARWAGQYEQYF.

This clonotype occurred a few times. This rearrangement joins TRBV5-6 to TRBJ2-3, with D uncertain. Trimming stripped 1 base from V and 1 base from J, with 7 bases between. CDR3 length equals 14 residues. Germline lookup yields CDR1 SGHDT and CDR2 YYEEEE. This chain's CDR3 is CASSLLGRTDTQYF. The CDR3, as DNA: TGTGCCAGCAGCTTGCTCGGTCGCACAGATACGCAGTATTTT.

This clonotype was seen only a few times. The CDR3 here is CASSLGRSGEKLFF. CDR3 bases: TGCGCCAGCAGCTTGGGGCGATCCGGGGAAAAACTGTTTTTT. The J gene is TRBJ1-4, the V gene TRBV5-1; D unclear. V was cut by 0 bases and J by 8 bases, with 11 bases left in between. CDR3 length equals 14 residues. Germline V gene lookup returns CDR1 SGHRS and CDR2 YFSETQ.

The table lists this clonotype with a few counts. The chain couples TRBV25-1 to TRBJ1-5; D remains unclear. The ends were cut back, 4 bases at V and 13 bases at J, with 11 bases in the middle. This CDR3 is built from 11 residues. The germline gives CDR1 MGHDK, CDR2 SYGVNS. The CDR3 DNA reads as TGTGCCAGCAGTGGAGGCAGTATTCAGCATTTT. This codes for CASSGGSIQHF.

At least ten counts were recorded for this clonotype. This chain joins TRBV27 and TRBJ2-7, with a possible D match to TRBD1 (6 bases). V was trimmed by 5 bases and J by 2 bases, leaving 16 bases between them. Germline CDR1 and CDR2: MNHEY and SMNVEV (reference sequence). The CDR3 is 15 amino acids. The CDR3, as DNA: TGTGCCAGCAGTCCTCCTACAGGGCTTCCCTACGAGCAGTACTTC. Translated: CASSPPTGLPYEQYF.

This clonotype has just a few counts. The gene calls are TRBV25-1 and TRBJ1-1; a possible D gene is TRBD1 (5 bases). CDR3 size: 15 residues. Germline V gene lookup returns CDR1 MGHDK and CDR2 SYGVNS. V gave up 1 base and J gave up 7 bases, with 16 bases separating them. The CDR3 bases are TGTGCCAGCAGTGAATTCCCCAGCAGGGAGAGTGAAGCTTTCTTT. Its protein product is CASSEFPSRESEAFF.

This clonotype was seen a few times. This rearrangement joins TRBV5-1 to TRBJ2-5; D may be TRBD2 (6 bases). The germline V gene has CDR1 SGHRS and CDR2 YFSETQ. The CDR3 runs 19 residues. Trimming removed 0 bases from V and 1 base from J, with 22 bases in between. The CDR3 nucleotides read TGCGCCAGCAGCTTGGTTTGGATTGGAGGGGCATGGGGCCAAGAGACCCAGTACTTC. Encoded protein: CASSLVWIGGAWGQETQYF.

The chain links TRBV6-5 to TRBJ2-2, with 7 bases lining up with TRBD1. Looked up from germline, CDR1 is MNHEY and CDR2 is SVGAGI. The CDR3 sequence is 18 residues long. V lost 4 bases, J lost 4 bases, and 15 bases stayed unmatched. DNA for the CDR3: TGTGCCAGCAGTTTCCCCGAGAGGGGGCTTCCCAGCACCGGGGAGCTGTTTTTT. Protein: CASSFPERGLPSTGELFF.